This T cell receptor beta chain was sequenced for a study of identifying expanded T cells in peripheral blood. The study, taken as a whole, reports: Over two and four weeks, about 15 and 19 clones changed, versus approximately 1.1 between replicates.

In regard to this clone: Antigen: not known.

Repertoires were generated with immunoSEQ multiplex PCR, while TCRdb's copy carries only in-frame clones and drops some. The table records about 83,000 clones, around 89% of them present only once. This CDR3 spans 13 amino acids. Germline lookup yields CDR1 SNHLY and CDR2 FYNNEI. V lost 4 bases, J lost 5 bases, and 9 bases lay in between. The TCR comes from a person between 18 and 75 years old in good health. The sequenced sample consisted of blood. The chain uses TRBV2 and TRBJ2-1; D not resolved. The CDR3 is CASSGNSNNEQFF. CDR3 nucleotides: TGTGCCAGCAGTGGTAACAGCAACAATGAGCAGTTCTTC.